The TCR beta chain under discussion was sequenced for a study of CD8 T cells in ankylosing spondylitis. Study observations and caveats: Earlier literature documents some of the motif variants in reactive arthritis synovial fluid and blood. What seemed typical of ankylosing spondylitis blood was a TCR beta motif built from several highly homologous variants. Disease-linked clones reportedly showed significant enrichment in matched ankylosing spondylitis synovial fluid. Clones linked to disease, bearing a CD8+ phenotype, were relatively rare in peripheral blood.

The authors made TCR beta libraries by quantitative 5'-RACE with molecular barcodes. In TCRdb, the 5' RACE reads were re-called with MiXCR into one record per CDR3 protein. The sample holds almost 400,000 distinct CDR3 sequences, approximately 20% seen once. This clonotype turned up a few times. Antigen unknown. This CDR3 comprises 16 residues. CDR1 SNHLY and CDR2 FYNNEI come from the germline V gene. Trimming cost V 3 bases and J 2 bases, with 14 bases left between them. J is TRBJ2-4 and V is TRBV2, with D perhaps TRBD1 (6 bases). The sequenced sample consisted of blood, either unsorted or a sorted T cell fraction (not recorded which). The TCR originated in a male donor with ankylosing spondylitis. CDR3 residues: CASSDHRVASKNIQYF. The CDR3 DNA reads as TGTGCCAGCAGTGATCACAGGGTCGCGTCCAAAAACATTCAGTACTTC.